This T cell receptor beta chain was documented in a study of regulatory T cells in long-lasting Graves disease. Building of the TCR beta libraries involved iRepertoire HTBI primers and Arm-PCR of CDR3 regions. Using its own MiXCR run on the multiplex PCR reads, TCRdb lists one record per CDR3 protein. The repertoire includes roughly 500,000 distinct CDR3 sequences, approximately 13% of them detected once, and roughly 10% sits in the top ten. This clonotype was detected only a few times. CDR3 length: 16 amino acids. V dropped 5 bases and J dropped 5; count of bases not matched to a gene: 13. Looked up from germline, CDR1 is LNHDA and CDR2 is SQIVND (reference sequence). Described time point: newly diagnosed GD, antithyroid drugs for less than 3 months. Preparation of the TCR library used RNA extracted from PBMCs. The same sample was also studied in work on T cells in Graves' hyperthyroidism and ophthalmopathy.

The chain has TRBV19 and TRBJ1-1; 8 bases match TRBD1. This clonotype was obtained from a man aged 25-40 years with Graves disease. The specimen was peripheral blood mononuclear cells (PBMCs), collected at new diagnosis, from a patient treated with antithyroid drugs. Here the CDR3 reads CASSQWGQALGTEAFF. In DNA, the CDR3 is TGTGCCAGTAGTCAGTGGGGACAGGCCCTAGGGACTGAAGCTTTCTTT.